This TCR beta chain was found in a study of T-cell memory formation after mild COVID-19 (dated by TCRdb to about 2021). Notes on the research overall: Most TCR sequence clusters were specific to one of the two donors. T-cell clones expanding and contracting after mild COVID-19 in a couple of donors were tracked by longitudinal TCRalpha and TCRbeta repertoire sequencing. Two young, previously healthy adult volunteers made up the cohort, one male and one female. Points the paper makes about the study in general: From day 15 to 85, contracting clones showed balanced CD4/CD8 phenotypes, whereas a second wave of clones that expanded from day 15 to 37 leaned towards CD4+. The study included only a couple of mild cases, and larger cohorts that include severe cases with pre-infection samples were judged to be necessary. Some responding clones were detected in pre-infection memory, suggesting pre-existing cross-reactive memory T cells joined the SARS-CoV-2 response. Contracting CD4+ clones turned up mainly in the CM and EM memory subsets, whereas EMRA was where CD8+ clones were enriched. SARS-CoV-2 specificity was not confirmed for the second-wave clones peaking on day 37.

Ficoll-Paque density gradient centrifugation was used to isolate PBMCs. Instrument on record: Illumina NovaSeq 6000. TCRalpha and TCRbeta cDNA libraries were constructed by 5'RACE with constant-segment primers, with sample barcodes and unique molecular identifiers being introduced. RNA was extracted from every sample with Trizol reagent. Amplification of the libraries took two PCR steps, and the second step added a second sample barcode plus Illumina TruSeq adapters. Sequencing of libraries was performed on an Illumina NovaSeq with 2 x 150 bp paired-end reads. Regarding the original processing steps: Reads were demultiplexed and collapsed into UMI-guided consensus sequences with migec v1.2.7. Using mixcr v2.1.11, the UMI consensuses were aligned to TRA and TRB V and J templates and assembled into clonotypes. A clonotype was counted as expanded or contracted only if both edgeR and NoisET called the change significant, with noise models trained on biological replicates. edgeR calls used a false discovery rate-adjusted p below 0.01 and a log2 fold-change threshold of 1. As an exploratory analysis of dynamics, max-normalized trajectories of the 1000 most abundant clonotypes were examined with PCA combined with hierarchical clustering. Each responding clone was given a CD4 or CD8 phenotype based on the CD4+ and CD8+ repertoires, which had been sequenced separately. Clones were called with MiXCR by TCRdb after fastp trimmed the public reads at Q25, and only in-frame beta chains were retained. Each CDR3 protein appears once, grouped with its most common genes and DNA. TCRdb, rather than the study authors, made the V and J calls. The sample table records approximately 250,000 distinct CDR3 sequences; less than 20% of these occur just once. The top ten hold around 2.2% of the sample.

As encoded in the germline V gene (reference sequence), CDR1 is DFQATT while CDR2 is SNEGSKA. The CDR3, cysteine through phenylalanine, is 14 amino acids long. CDR3 DNA is the only sequence kept; it has 42 bases, read in frame from the first base. The junction shows trimming of 5 bases on V and 2 bases on J, and the gene matches do not reach 6 bases of it. This clonotype turned up a few times. Its antigen has not been determined. No much larger clone is present one base from it, and per-base qualities are unavailable. The sequence derives from an adult woman who had mild COVID-19 (a few samples of this study predate the infection). The sample titles of this study are shuffled in the database, so cell type and time point are left out; the donor was told from shared clones. Sequencing was performed on PBMCs or a T cell subset sorted from them (not recorded which). The chain is made from TRBV20-1 and TRBJ2-7, with 10 junctional bases fitting TRBD2. The DNA reads as follows: TGCAGTGCTCCTCTACTAGCGGGGACCTACGAGCAGTACTTC. Its coded protein is CSAPLLAGTYEQYF.